This T cell receptor beta chain was identified during a study of Graves' ophthalmopathy and Graves' hyperthyroidism. This clonotype was observed many times. CDR1 and CDR2 from the germline V gene are SGHRS and YFSETQ. V was cut by 0 bases and J by 5 bases, with 9 bases left in between. The CDR3 is made up of 13 amino acids. Amplified TCR beta CDR3 regions were obtained using RNA transcripts as template. Second-round multiplex PCR came after a first-round RT-PCR that employed HTBI primers. In TCRdb, the multiplex PCR reads were re-called with MiXCR into one record per CDR3 protein. There are about 500,000 distinct CDR3 sequences in the sample; roughly 14% occur only once, and over 7.5% lies in the top ten.

Sequenced input: blood. The sequence came from a woman aged 25 to 39 with Graves' ophthalmopathy. The chain couples TRBV5-1 to TRBJ2-7; D is ambiguous. The CDR3 protein is CASSLAQPNEQYF. The CDR3 DNA follows: TGCGCCAGCAGCTTGGCACAGCCAAACGAGCAGTACTTC.